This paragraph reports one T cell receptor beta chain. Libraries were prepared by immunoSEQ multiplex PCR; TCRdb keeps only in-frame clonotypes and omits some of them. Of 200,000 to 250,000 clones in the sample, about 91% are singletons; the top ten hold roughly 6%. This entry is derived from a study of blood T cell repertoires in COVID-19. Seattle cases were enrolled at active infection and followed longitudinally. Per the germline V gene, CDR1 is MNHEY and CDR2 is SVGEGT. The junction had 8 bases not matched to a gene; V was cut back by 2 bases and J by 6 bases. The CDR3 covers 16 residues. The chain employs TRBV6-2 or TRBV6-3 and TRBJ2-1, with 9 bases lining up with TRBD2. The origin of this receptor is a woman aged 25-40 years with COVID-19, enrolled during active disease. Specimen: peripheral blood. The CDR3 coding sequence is TGTGCCAGCAGTTACGTCGGGCAGCGGGAGGTCAATGAGCAGTTCTTC. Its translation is CASSYVGQREVNEQFF.